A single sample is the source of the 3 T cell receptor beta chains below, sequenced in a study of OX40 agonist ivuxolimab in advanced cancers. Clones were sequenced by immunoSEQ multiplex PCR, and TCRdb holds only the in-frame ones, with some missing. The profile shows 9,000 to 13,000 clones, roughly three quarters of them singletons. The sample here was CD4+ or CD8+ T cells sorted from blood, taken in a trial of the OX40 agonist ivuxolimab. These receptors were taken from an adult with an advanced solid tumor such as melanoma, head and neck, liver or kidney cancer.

The CDR3 bases are TGTGCCAGCAGTGCTGGGACCCACAATGAGCAGTTCTTC. Translating gives CASSAGTHNEQFF. The chain joins TRBV6-4 to TRBJ2-1; D is tentatively TRBD1 or TRBD2 (5 bases each). Trimming left V 4 bases short and J 5 bases short, with 9 bases between. This CDR3 contains 13 residues. The germline gives CDR1 MRHNA, CDR2 SNTAGT.

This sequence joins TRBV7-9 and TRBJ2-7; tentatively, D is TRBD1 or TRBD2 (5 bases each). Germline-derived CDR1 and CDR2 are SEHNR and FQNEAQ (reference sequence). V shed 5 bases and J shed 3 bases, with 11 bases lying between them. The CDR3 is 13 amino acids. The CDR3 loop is CASSPPGLYEQYF. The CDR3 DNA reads TGTGCCAGCAGCCCTCCGGGGCTCTACGAGCAGTACTTC.

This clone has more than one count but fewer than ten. Here the CDR3 reads CASSRWARETQYF. CDR3 DNA sequence: TGTGCCAGCAGCCGGTGGGCCCGAGAGACCCAGTACTTC. This rearrangement joins TRBV6-1 to TRBJ2-5; D remains unclear. CDR1 and CDR2 from the germline V gene are MNHNS and SASEGT. The V gene lost 6 bases and the J gene lost 4 bases, with 12 bases spanning the gap. This CDR3 is built from 13 residues.